This paragraph covers one T cell receptor (beta chain) sequence. Control samples were healthy donors' buffy coats. The data are from a study of STAT5B mutations in CD4+ large granular lymphocyte leukemia. The method was immunoSEQ multiplex PCR; TCRdb's version includes in-frame clones alone and lacks a portion of them. This table has approximately 30,000 clones, 68% appearing once. Germline CDR1 reads SEHNR; CDR2 reads FQNEAQ (reference sequence). Trimming cost V 5 bases and J 0 bases, with 8 bases left between them. The CDR3 has 15 amino acids. Sequencing was performed on CD4+ T cells from blood buffy coats. The TCR comes from a human donor in good health. The rearrangement uses TRBV7-9 and TRBJ2-6; D is ambiguous. The CDR3 loop is CASSPKDSGANVLTF. The CDR3 DNA follows: TGTGCCAGCAGCCCTAAGGACTCTGGGGCCAACGTCCTGACTTTC.